These 27 T cell receptor beta chains were sequenced from one sample in a study of blood T cell repertoires in COVID-19. Data came from immunoSEQ multiplex PCR; TCRdb stores just in-frame clones and leaves some out. The sample consists of a few hundred thousand clones, about 91% of them appearing once. Specimen: peripheral blood. The receptor set was obtained from a woman aged 45-65 years with COVID-19, enrolled during active disease.

This chain joins TRBV29-1 and TRBJ2-7; a weak D match, TRBD2 (5 bases). The CDR3 consists of 13 residues. Germline CDR1 SQVTM, CDR2 ANQGSEA. V lost 4 bases and J lost 1, with 11 bases in between. The CDR3 DNA sequence: TGCAGCGTTGGACGAAGGAGGTCCTACGAGCAGTACTTC. Translated: CSVGRRRSYEQYF.

Concerning this clone: Because the CDR3's place on the DNA is in doubt, the DNA is left out and the CDR3 is given as listed by TCRdb. The chain couples TRBV6-5 to TRBJ2-5; the table's D call of TRBD2 was not tested on the DNA. Germline CDR1 reads MNHEY; CDR2 reads SVGAGI. The CDR3 sequence runs 15 residues, both termini included. This CDR3 reads CASSYSSGRGETQYF.

This chain links TRBV2 with TRBJ1-5, with D unresolved. Looked up from germline, CDR1 is SNHLY and CDR2 is FYNNEI. This CDR3 has 14 residues. Trimming stripped 8 bases from V and 4 bases from J, with 15 bases between. The chain's CDR3 is CASRPGRQNQPQHF. The CDR3, as DNA: TGTGCCAGCCGTCCAGGTCGGCAAAATCAGCCCCAGCATTTT.

The chain links TRBV3-1 (or the pseudogene TRBV3-2) to TRBJ1-6; a weak D match, TRBD1 (6 bases). V lost 1 base and J 10 bases, leaving 11 bases between the germline ends. The length of the CDR3 is 14 residues. Looked up from germline, CDR1 is LGHDT and CDR2 is YNNKEL (reference sequence). The CDR3 DNA reads as TGTGCCAGCAGCCAAGGTAGGGGGATCTCACCCCTCCACTTT. Translation gives CASSQGRGISPLHF.

The genes are TRBV3-1 (or the pseudogene TRBV3-2) and TRBJ1-1, with unresolved D. There are 13 residues in the CDR3. The germline V gene encodes CDR1 LGHDT and CDR2 YNNKEL (reference sequence). The V end lost 4 bases, the J end lost 1 base, and 7 bases lay between the germline ends. As DNA, the CDR3 is TGTGCCAGCAGCCCCGGGAGGAACACTGAAGCTTTCTTT. Its translation: CASSPGRNTEAFF.

This chain connects TRBV24-1 to TRBJ2-1; 9 bases fit TRBD2. The CDR3 is 15 residues long. Losses at the gene ends were 4 bases for V and 8 bases for J; bases not matched to a gene: 8. Germline assignment: CDR1 KGHDR and CDR2 SFDVKD. The CDR3 DNA is TGTGCCACCAGTGAGGCGGGGGGGGAGTCGTATGAGCAGTTCTTC. Translating it yields CATSEAGGESYEQFF.

The chain has TRBV3-1 (or the pseudogene TRBV3-2) and TRBJ2-1; weak D call: TRBD2 (6 bases). V was cut by 4 bases and J by 4 bases, with 11 bases left in between. This CDR3 is built from 14 residues. CDR1 LGHDT and CDR2 YNNKEL come from the germline V gene (reference sequence). The CDR3: CASSPGLTYNEQFF. The CDR3 DNA follows: TGTGCCAGCAGCCCGGGACTGACTTACAATGAGCAGTTCTTC.

CDR3 sequence: CASSQRQANYGYTF. The CDR3 DNA sequence: TGCGCCAGCAGCCAAAGACAGGCTAACTATGGCTACACCTTC. The chain employs TRBV4-1 and TRBJ1-2, with a possible D match to TRBD1 (6 bases). The CDR3 is 14 residues long. Trimming took 2 bases from V and 0 from J, leaving 7 bases between them. In germline, CDR1 is MGHRA, CDR2 YSYEKL.

This chain uses TRBV2 with TRBJ2-7; D might be TRBD2 (5 bases). The CDR3 has 13 amino acids. Germline assignment: CDR1 SNHLY and CDR2 FYNNEI. The V end lost 6 bases, the J end lost 2 bases, and 11 bases lay between the germline ends. The CDR3 nucleotides read TGTGCCAGCAGAGCGGACGGAACCTACGAGCAGTACTTC. As protein: CASRADGTYEQYF.

The V and J genes are TRBV30 and TRBJ2-5; possibly TRBD2 for D (7 bases). The germline V and J ends were trimmed by 0 bases and 0 bases, with 20 bases remaining between them. This CDR3 comprises 18 residues. Germline CDR1 GTSNPN, CDR2 SVGIG (reference sequence). CDR3 amino acids: CAWSVDYRGAGYQETQYF. The CDR3 DNA follows: TGTGCCTGGAGTGTTGACTATCGGGGGGCAGGGTACCAAGAGACCCAGTACTTC.

This chain links TRBV5-5 with TRBJ1-6; D is unclear. The germline CDR1 and CDR2 sequences are SGHKS and YYEKEE (reference sequence). There are 14 residues in the CDR3. V lost 2 bases and J lost 1, with 4 bases in between. The DNA for the CDR3 is TGTGCCAGCAGCTTTGAGTCCTATAATTCACCCCTCCACTTT. It yields the protein CASSFESYNSPLHF.

The V gene is TRBV12-3 or TRBV12-4, the J gene TRBJ1-5, with a tentative D call TRBD1 (5 bases). The CDR3 covers 12 residues. V lost 9 bases to trimming and J lost 9 bases, with 15 bases between them. CDR3 sequence: CASGRGRGPQHF. DNA of the CDR3: TGTGCCAGTGGAAGGGGTCGAGGGCCCCAGCATTTT.

This chain joins TRBV4-1 and TRBJ1-4; perhaps TRBD1 as D (5 bases). This CDR3 comprises 17 residues. V lost 5 bases and J 8 bases, leaving 24 bases between the germline ends. The V gene's germline CDR1 is MGHRA and CDR2 YSYEKL. CDR3 nucleotide sequence: TGCGCCAGCAGCTCTCCCGCAGGGCCTTTGCGGGGGGAAAAACTGTTTTTT. Its translation: CASSSPAGPLRGEKLFF.

The V and J genes are TRBV6-5 and TRBJ1-1; 7 nucleotides align to TRBD1. Germline values: CDR1 MNHEY, CDR2 SVGAGI. This CDR3 has 12 residues. V shed 6 bases and J 11 bases; nucleotides not matched to a gene: 9. CDR3 coding DNA: TGTGCCAGCAGGTCTCAGGGGGATTGGGCTTTCTTT. This gives the protein CASRSQGDWAFF.

The rearrangement uses TRBV30 and TRBJ1-2; no firm D call. Germline CDR1 is GTSNPN and CDR2 is SVGIG (reference sequence). V was trimmed by 4 bases and J by 8 bases, leaving 17 bases between them. The CDR3 has 13 residues. The CDR3 loop reads CAWTNLEGGGYTF. The DNA of the CDR3 is TGTGCCTGGACTAATCTGGAGGGCGGAGGCTACACCTTC.

This clone showed up just once. J is TRBJ2-1 and V is TRBV30; 8 bases are shared with TRBD2. CDR1 and CDR2 from the germline V gene are GTSNPN and SVGIG (reference sequence). The J segment lost 3 bases and the V segment lost 1 base, leaving 5 bases of the junction unmatched. This CDR3 contains 15 residues. This CDR3 reads CAWSEGGGLYNEQFF. Written as DNA, the CDR3 is TGTGCCTGGAGTGAGGGCGGGGGGCTCTACAATGAGCAGTTCTTC.

The chain joins TRBV5-5 to TRBJ1-2; TRBD1 matches at 9 bases. The V and J ends lost 4 bases and 2 bases, in that order; junction bases with no gene match: 6. The germline V gene encodes CDR1 SGHKS and CDR2 YYEKEE (reference sequence). The CDR3 has 15 residues. CDR3 loop: CASSAGTGPNYGYTF. The CDR3 nucleotides are TGTGCCAGCAGCGCAGGGACAGGGCCGAACTATGGCTACACCTTC.

In nucleotides, the CDR3 is TGTGCCAGTAGTGTCGCGGGCCACACAGATACGCAGTATTTT. Protein: CASSVAGHTDTQYF. The chain joins TRBV19 to TRBJ2-3; perhaps TRBD2 as D (5 bases). The CDR3 runs to 14 residues. Trimming removed 5 bases from V and 2 bases from J, with 11 bases in between. From germline, CDR1 is LNHDA and CDR2 SQIVND (reference sequence).

The chain combines TRBV5-1 with TRBJ2-3; TRBD1 might be the D (6 bases). CDR1 and CDR2 (germline): SGHRS, YFSETQ. Between the trimmed V and J ends, which lost 3 bases and 5 bases, there was a span of 13 bases. The CDR3 runs to 14 residues. CDR3 loop: CASSSQGREDTQYF. The CDR3 DNA sequence: TGCGCCAGCAGCTCCCAGGGGAGAGAAGATACGCAGTATTTT.

The chain recombines TRBV3-1 (or the pseudogene TRBV3-2) with TRBJ2-7, with D possibly TRBD1 on 6 matching bases. The CDR3 spans 15 residues. Per the germline V gene, CDR1 is LGHDT and CDR2 is YNNKEL (reference sequence). The V end was cut by 0 bases, the J end by 3 bases, with 12 bases between. CDR3 protein: CASSQDLDSFYEQYF. The CDR3 region has the DNA TGTGCCAGCAGCCAAGATCTGGACAGTTTCTACGAGCAGTACTTC.

This clone was seen once. The chain recombines TRBV20-1 with TRBJ1-1; tentatively, D is TRBD1 (5 bases). Trimming stripped 3 bases from V and 1 base from J, with 9 bases between. This CDR3 spans 13 amino acids. The germline gives CDR1 DFQATT, CDR2 SNEGSKA (reference sequence). The CDR3 sequence is CSASNGGNTEAFF. As DNA, the CDR3 is TGCAGTGCTAGTAACGGGGGGAACACTGAAGCTTTCTTT.

The V and J genes are TRBV5-4 and TRBJ2-5, with no clear D. The length of the CDR3 is 12 residues. From germline, CDR1 is SGHNT and CDR2 YYREEE (reference sequence). V was clipped by 4 bases and J by 1 base, with 5 bases between them. CDR3 sequence: CASSAGQETQYF. DNA of the CDR3: TGTGCCAGCAGCGCAGGCCAAGAGACCCAGTACTTC.

This clone was observed a handful of times. V is TRBV4-1 and J is TRBJ1-1; tentative D call: TRBD1 (5 bases). Per germline, CDR1 MGHRA and CDR2 YSYEKL. Trimming removed 0 bases at V and 2 bases at J, with 10 bases between. The CDR3 consists of 15 residues. The CDR3 loop reads CASSQDKQANTEAFF. As DNA, the CDR3 is TGCGCCAGCAGCCAAGACAAACAGGCCAACACTGAAGCTTTCTTT.

CDR3 protein: CASSFYGGTEAFF. The DNA of the CDR3 is TGTGCCAGCAGCTTTTACGGGGGCACTGAAGCTTTCTTT. The chain employs TRBV7-3 and TRBJ1-1; a weak D match, TRBD1 (5 bases). The length of the CDR3 is 13 residues. V lost 3 bases to trimming and J lost 4 bases, with 9 bases between them. Germline lookup yields CDR1 SGHTA and CDR2 FQGTGA.

The rearrangement links TRBV10-2 to TRBJ2-1; a weak D match, TRBD2 (6 bases). The CDR3 has 16 residues. CDR1 is WSHSY, CDR2 SAAADI, per germline. Trimming took off 7 bases at V and 0 bases at J, with 16 bases between the two ends. DNA for the CDR3: TGCGCCAGCACTGCTAGCGTCCCGAGCTCCTACAATGAGCAGTTCTTC. Translating it yields CASTASVPSSYNEQFF.

V is TRBV11-2 and J is TRBJ2-1; the D is unclear. The CDR3 length is 15 residues. CDR1 and CDR2 from the germline V gene are SGHAT and FQNNGV. Trimming shortened V by 5 bases and J by 7 bases, and 18 bases separated the two germline ends. This CDR3 reads CASSKTGLVENEQFF. The DNA for the CDR3 is TGTGCCAGCAGCAAGACGGGTCTAGTTGAGAATGAGCAGTTCTTC.

This clone was recorded a few times. The DNA for the CDR3 is TGTGCCAGCAATCGACAGGGATGGACTGAAGCTTTCTTT. Translated: CASNRQGWTEAFF. The rearrangement links TRBV12-3 or TRBV12-4 to TRBJ1-1; 7 positions match TRBD1. V shed 7 bases, J shed 5 bases, and the junction held 7 bases outside the gene matches. The CDR3 has 13 amino acids.